Sequencing of this TCR beta chain was carried out in a study of T cell changes during pregnancy in multiple sclerosis. Libraries were prepared by immunoSEQ multiplex PCR; TCRdb keeps only in-frame clonotypes and omits some of them. The table has tens of thousands of clones, 96% seen once. The clonotype originates from a female donor with multiple sclerosis, enrolled in a pregnancy study. This specimen was CD8+ T cells from peripheral blood mononuclear cells, taken after pregnancy.

CDR3 region: CASSDGLAGDYNEQFF. CDR3 nucleotides: TGTGCCAGCAGTGACGGACTAGCGGGGGACTACAATGAGCAGTTCTTC. The chain is built from TRBV6-4 and TRBJ2-1; 13 nucleotides match TRBD2. Germline trimming cut 2 bases from V and 3 bases from J; bases unmatched to any gene: 1. Germline V CDR1 and CDR2: MRHNA, SNTAGT. The CDR3 is 16 amino acids.